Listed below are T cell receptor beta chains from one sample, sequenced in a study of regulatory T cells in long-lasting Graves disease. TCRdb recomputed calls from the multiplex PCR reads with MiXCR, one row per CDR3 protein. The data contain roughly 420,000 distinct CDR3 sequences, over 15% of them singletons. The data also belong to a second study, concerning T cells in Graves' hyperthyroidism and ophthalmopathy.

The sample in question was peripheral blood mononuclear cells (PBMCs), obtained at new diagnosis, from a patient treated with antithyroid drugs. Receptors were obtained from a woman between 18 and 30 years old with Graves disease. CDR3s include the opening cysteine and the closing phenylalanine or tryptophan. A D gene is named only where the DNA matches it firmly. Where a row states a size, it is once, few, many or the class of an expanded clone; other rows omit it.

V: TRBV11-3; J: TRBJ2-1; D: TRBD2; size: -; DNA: TGTGCCAGCAGCTTACGCGGGACTAGCTATGGAGCCAATGAGCAGTTCTTC; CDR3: CASSLRGTSYGANEQFF
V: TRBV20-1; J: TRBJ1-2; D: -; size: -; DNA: TGCAGTGCTAGACAGCTCTATGGCTACACCTTC; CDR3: CSARQLYGYTF
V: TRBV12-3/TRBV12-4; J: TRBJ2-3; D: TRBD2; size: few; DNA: TGTGCCAGCAGAAAGCACACGGGAGGAATAGATACGCAGTATTTT; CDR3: CASRKHTGGIDTQYF
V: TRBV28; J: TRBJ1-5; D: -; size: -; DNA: TGTGCCAGCAGTCTGGGGGGGGCTGGACAGCCCCAGCATTTT; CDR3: CASSLGGAGQPQHF
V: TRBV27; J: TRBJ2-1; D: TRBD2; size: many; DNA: TGTGCCAGCAGTTTGTTAGCGGGAACTAATAATGAGCAGTTCTTC; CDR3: CASSLLAGTNNEQFF
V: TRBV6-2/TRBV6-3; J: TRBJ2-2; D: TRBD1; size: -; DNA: TGTGCCAGCACCACACGACAGGGGGCTGACGGGGAGCTGTTTTTT; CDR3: CASTTRQGADGELFF
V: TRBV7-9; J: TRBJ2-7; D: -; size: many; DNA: TGTGCCAGCAGCTTAGCCGTCTTTGCCCACGAGCAGTACTTC; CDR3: CASSLAVFAHEQYF
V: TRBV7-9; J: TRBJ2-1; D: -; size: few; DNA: TGTGCCAGCAGCTTAACTTCAAGCGCGACAGGAAACAATGAGCAGTTCTTC; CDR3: CASSLTSSATGNNEQFF
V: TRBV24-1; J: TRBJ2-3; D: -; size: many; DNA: TGTGCCACCAGTGATTCGCGGATCGAGATAACGCAGTATTTT; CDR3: CATSDSRIEITQYF
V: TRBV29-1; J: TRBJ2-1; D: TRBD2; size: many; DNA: TGCAGCGTTGAAGATGGGCTAGCGGGAGGTTATGAGCAGTTCTTC; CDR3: CSVEDGLAGGYEQFF
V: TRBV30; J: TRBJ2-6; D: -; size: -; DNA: TGTGCCTGGAGTGTACACGATTCACCCGGTGGGGCCAACGTCCTGACTTTC; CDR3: CAWSVHDSPGGANVLTF
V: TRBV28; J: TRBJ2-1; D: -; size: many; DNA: TGTGCCAGCAGTTTGGAGGGATGGGGCGCATTCAATGAGCAGTTCTTC; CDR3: CASSLEGWGAFNEQFF
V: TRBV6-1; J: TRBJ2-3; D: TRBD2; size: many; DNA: TGTGCCAGCAGAGTAGCGGGAGGGGGGGGAGATACGCAGTATTTT; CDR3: CASRVAGGGGDTQYF
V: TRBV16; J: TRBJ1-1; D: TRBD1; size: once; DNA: TGTGCCAGCAGCCAACAGGTGGGACAGGGTGCCACTGAAGCTTTCTTT; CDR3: CASSQQVGQGATEAFF
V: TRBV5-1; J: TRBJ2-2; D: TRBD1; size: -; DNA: TGCGCCAGCAGCCTTGAGACAGGGGAGGCCGGGGAGCTGTTTTTT; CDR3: CASSLETGEAGELFF
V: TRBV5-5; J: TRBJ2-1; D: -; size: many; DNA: TGTGCCAGCAGCTCTACAGGGAACTACAATGAGCAGTTCTTC; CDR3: CASSSTGNYNEQFF
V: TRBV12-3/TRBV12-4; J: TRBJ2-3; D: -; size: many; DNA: TGTGCCAGCAGTTTACTGACTGCAGATACGCAGTATTTT; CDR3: CASSLLTADTQYF
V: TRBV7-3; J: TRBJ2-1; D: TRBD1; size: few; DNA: TGTGCCAGCAGCAGCCCGGGACAGGGGAATGAGCAGTTCTTC; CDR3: CASSSPGQGNEQFF
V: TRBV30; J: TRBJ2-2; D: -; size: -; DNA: TGTGCCTGGAGGTGGGACACCGGGGAGCTGTTTTTT; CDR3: CAWRWDTGELFF
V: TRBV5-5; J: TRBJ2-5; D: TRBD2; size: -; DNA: TGTACCAGCAGCCTGTGGGCGGGAGAAGAGACCCAGTACTTC; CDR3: CTSSLWAGEETQYF
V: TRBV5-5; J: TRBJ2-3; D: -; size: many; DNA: TGTGCCAGCAGCTTGGAGGTCCACACCACCACAGATACGCAGTATTTT; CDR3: CASSLEVHTTTDTQYF
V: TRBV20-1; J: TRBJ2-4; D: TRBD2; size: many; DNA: TGCAGTGCCGACGCACGGGAGGGCCTTGGCAAAAACATTCAGTACTTC; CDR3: CSADAREGLGKNIQYF
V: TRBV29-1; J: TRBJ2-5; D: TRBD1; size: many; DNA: TGCAGCGTTGAACCACAGGGGGGCGAGACCCAGTACTTC; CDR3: CSVEPQGGETQYF
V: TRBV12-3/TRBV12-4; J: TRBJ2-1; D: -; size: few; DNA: TGTGCCAGCAGTTTAGCGCTGGGGGGTTACAATGAGCAGTTCTTC; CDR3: CASSLALGGYNEQFF
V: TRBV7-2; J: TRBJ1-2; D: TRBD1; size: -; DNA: TGTGCCAGCAGCTTAAATTTGATAGGGGGGACAGGGAGGATTCCTGACTATGGCTACACCTTC; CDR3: CASSLNLIGGTGRIPDYGYTF
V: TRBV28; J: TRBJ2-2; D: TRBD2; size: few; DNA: TGTGCCAGCAGCAATAGGGGAGCGGGAGGGCCTTACACCGGGGAGCTGTTTTTT; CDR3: CASSNRGAGGPYTGELFF
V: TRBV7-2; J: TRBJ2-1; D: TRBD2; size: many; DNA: TGTGCCAGCAGCTCCCGGGGGACTAGCGGGAATCGGGAGCAGTTCTTC; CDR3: CASSSRGTSGNREQFF
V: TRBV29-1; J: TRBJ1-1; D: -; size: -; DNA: TGCAGCGTTGTGGGGGACACAGTGAACACTGAAGCTTTCTTT; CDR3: CSVVGDTVNTEAFF
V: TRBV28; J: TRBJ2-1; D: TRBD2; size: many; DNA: TGTGCCAGCAGAATGGGACTAGACAATGAGCAGTTCTTC; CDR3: CASRMGLDNEQFF
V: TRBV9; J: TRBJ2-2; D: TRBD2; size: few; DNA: TGTGCCAGCAGCGTATACACGGGCCTAGCGGCGAACACCGGGGAGCTGTTTTTT; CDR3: CASSVYTGLAANTGELFF
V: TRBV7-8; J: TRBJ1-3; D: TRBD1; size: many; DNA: TGTGCCAGCAGCGCCCCGGGACAGAGTTACTCTGGAAACACCATATATTTT; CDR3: CASSAPGQSYSGNTIYF
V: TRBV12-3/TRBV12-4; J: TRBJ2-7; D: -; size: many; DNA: TGTGCCAGCAGTTGGGGCCCGGGGGAGCAGTACTTC; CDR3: CASSWGPGEQYF
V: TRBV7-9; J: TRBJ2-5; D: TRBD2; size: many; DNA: TGTGCCAGCAGCTTAACGGGGGGAGCTCGAGAGACCCAGTACTTC; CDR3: CASSLTGGARETQYF